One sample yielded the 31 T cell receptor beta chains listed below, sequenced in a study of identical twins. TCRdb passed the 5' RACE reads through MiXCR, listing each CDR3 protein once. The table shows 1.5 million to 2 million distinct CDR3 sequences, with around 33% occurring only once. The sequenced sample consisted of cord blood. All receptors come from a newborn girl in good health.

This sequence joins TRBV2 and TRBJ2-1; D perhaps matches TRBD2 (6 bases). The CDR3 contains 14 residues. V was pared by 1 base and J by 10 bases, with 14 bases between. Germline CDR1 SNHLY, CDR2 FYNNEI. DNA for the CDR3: TGTGCCAGCAGTGAAGACAGGTTGGACTACGAGCAGTTCTTC. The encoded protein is CASSEDRLDYEQFF.

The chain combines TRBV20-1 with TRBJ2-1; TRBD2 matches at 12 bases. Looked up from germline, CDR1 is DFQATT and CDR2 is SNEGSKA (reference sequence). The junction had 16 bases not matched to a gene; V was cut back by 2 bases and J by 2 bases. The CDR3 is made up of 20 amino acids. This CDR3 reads CSARYDRIRLAGDPYNEQFF. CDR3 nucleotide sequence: TGCAGTGCTAGATACGACAGGATCAGACTAGCGGGAGACCCCTACAATGAGCAGTTCTTC.

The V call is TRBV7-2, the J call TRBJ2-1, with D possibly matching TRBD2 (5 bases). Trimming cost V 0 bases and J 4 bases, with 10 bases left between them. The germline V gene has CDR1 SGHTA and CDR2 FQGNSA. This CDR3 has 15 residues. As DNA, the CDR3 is TGTGCCAGCAGCTTAGCCACTAGTAAATACAATGAGCAGTTCTTC. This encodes CASSLATSKYNEQFF.

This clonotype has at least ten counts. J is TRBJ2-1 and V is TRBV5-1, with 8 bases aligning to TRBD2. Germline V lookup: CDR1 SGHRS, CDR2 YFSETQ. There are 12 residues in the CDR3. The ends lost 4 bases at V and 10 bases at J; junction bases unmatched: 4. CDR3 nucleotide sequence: TGCGCCAGCAGCCTTCGACTAGCGGAGCAGTTCTTC. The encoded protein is CASSLRLAEQFF.

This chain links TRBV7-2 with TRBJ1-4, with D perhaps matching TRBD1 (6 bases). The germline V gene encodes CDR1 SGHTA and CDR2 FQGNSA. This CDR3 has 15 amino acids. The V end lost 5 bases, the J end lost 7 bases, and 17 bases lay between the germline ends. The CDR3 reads CASSREGGVGEKLFF. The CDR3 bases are TGTGCCAGCAGCCGAGAGGGGGGCGTGGGTGAAAAACTGTTTTTT.

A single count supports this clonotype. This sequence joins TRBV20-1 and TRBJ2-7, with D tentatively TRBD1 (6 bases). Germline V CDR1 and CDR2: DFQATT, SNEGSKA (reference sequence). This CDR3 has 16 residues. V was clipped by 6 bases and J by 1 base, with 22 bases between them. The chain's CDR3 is CSADDGTRGKSYEQYF. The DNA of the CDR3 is TGCAGTGCCGATGACGGGACCAGGGGAAAGTCCTACGAGCAGTACTTC.

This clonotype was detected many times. CDR3 sequence: CATTGTGAYNEQFF. CDR3 DNA sequence: TGTGCCACCACCGGGACAGGGGCCTACAATGAGCAGTTCTTC. V gene TRBV10-3 combines with J gene TRBJ2-1; TRBD1 agrees at 10 bases. With V trimmed by 10 bases and J by 2 bases, 5 bases remained unmatched. Looked up from germline, CDR1 is ENHRY and CDR2 is SYGVKD. There are 14 residues in the CDR3.

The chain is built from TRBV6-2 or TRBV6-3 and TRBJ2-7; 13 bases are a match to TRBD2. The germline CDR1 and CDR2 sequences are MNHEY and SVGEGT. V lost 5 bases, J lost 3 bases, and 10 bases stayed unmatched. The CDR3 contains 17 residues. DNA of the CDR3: TGTGCCAGCAGTCCCTGGACTAGCGGGAGTCTCGGCTACGAGCAGTACTTC. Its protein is CASSPWTSGSLGYEQYF.

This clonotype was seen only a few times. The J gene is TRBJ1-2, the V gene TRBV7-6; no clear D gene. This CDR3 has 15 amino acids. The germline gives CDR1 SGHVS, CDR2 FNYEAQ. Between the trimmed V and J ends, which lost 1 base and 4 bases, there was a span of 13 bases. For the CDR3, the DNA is TGTGCCAGCAGCTTAGGGCGGCCGCGAGGCTATGGCTACACCTTC. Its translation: CASSLGRPRGYGYTF.

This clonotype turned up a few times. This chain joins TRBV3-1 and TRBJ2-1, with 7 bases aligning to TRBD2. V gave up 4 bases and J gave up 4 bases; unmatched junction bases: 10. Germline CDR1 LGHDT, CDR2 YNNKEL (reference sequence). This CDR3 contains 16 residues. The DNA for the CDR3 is TGTGCCAGCAGCCCCTTAGGAGCGGGGATTTACAATGAGCAGTTCTTC. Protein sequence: CASSPLGAGIYNEQFF.

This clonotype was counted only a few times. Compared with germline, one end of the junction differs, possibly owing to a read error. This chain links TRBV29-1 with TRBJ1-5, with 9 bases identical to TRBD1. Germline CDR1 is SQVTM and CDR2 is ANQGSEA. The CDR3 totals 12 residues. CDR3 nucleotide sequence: TGCAACGTTGGACAGGGGAATCAGCCCCAGCATTTT. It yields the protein CNVGQGNQPQHF.

Here the CDR3 reads CASSLWERASSYNEQFF. CDR3 in DNA: TGTGCCAGCAGCTTATGGGAGCGGGCAAGCTCCTACAATGAGCAGTTCTTC. The gene calls are TRBV7-8 and TRBJ2-1, with a tentative D call TRBD2 (6 bases). Trimming removed 2 bases at V and 0 bases at J, with 14 bases between. The CDR3 length is 17 residues. Germline V gene data show CDR1 as SGHVS and CDR2 as FQNEAQ. Full variable domain (rest looked up from reference TRBV7-8 and TRBJ2-1): GAGVSQSPRYKVAKRGQDVALRCDPISGHVSLFWYQQALGQGPEFLTYFQNEAQLDKSGLPSDRFFAERPEGSVSTLKIQRTQQEDSAVYLCASSLWERASSYNEQFFGPGTRLTVL.

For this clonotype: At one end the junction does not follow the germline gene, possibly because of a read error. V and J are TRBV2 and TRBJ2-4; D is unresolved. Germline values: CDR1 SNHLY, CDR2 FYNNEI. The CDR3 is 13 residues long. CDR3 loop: CASNEGSANIQYF. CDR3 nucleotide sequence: TGTGCCAGCAATGAAGGGTCGGCTAACATTCAGTACTTC.

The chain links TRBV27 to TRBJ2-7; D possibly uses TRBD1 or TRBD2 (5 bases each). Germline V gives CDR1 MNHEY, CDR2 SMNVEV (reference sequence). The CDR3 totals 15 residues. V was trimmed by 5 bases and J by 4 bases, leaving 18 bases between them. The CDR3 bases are TGTGCCAGCAGTACCCTACGGGACGGATTATACGAGCAGTACTTC. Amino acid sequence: CASSTLRDGLYEQYF.

The CDR3: CASSHEQGGNQPQHF. In nucleotides, the CDR3 is TGTGCCAGCAGCCATGAACAGGGGGGCAATCAGCCCCAGCATTTT. This chain joins TRBV4-2 and TRBJ1-5; TRBD1 matches at 8 bases. The CDR3 consists of 15 residues. With V trimmed by 3 bases and J by 2 bases, 3 bases remained unmatched. From germline, CDR1 is LGHNA and CDR2 YNFKEQ.

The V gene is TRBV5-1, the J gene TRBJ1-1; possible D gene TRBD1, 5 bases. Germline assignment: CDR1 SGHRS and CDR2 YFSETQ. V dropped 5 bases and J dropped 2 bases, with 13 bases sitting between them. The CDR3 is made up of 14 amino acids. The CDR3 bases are TGCGCCAGCAGGCTGACCCAGGGAAACACTGAAGCTTTCTTT. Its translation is CASRLTQGNTEAFF.

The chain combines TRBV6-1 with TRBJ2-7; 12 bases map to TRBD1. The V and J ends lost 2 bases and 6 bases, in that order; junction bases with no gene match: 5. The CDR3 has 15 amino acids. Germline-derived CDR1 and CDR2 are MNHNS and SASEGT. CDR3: CASSESGTGGLEQYF. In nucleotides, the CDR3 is TGTGCCAGCAGTGAATCTGGGACAGGGGGCCTCGAGCAGTACTTC.

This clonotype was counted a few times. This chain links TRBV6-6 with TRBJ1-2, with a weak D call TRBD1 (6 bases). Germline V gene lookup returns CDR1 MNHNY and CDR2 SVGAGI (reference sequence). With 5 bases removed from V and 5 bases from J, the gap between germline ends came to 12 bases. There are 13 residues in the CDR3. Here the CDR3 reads CASSRGGQYGYTF. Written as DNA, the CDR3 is TGTGCCAGCAGTAGGGGGGGGCAATATGGCTACACCTTC.

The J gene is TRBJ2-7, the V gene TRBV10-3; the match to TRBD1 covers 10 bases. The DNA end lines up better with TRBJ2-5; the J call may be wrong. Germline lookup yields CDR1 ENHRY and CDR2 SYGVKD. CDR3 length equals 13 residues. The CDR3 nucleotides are TGTGCCATCAGCGGGACAGGGGAAGGGACCCAGTACTTC. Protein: CAISGTGEGTQYF.

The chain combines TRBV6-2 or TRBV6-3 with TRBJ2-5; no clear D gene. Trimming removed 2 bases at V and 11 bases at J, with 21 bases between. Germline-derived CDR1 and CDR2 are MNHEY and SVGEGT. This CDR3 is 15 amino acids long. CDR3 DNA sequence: TGTGCCAGCAGTTACCGGTCGGACGCCAACAATGAGCAGTACTTC. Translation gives CASSYRSDANNEQYF.

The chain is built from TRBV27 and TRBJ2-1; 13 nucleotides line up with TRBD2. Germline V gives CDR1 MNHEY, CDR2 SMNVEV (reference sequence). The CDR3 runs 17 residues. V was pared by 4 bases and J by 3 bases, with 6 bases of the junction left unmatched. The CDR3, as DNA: TGTGCCAGCAGTTCACGACTAGCGGGAGGCGGCTACAATGAGCAGTTCTTC. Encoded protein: CASSSRLAGGGYNEQFF.

The CDR3 nucleotides read TGTGCCAGCAGAAAGATGGGTACGAATAATTCACCCCTCCACTTT. Translating it yields CASRKMGTNNSPLHF. The chain has TRBV7-9 and TRBJ1-6; D is undetermined. From germline, CDR1 is SEHNR and CDR2 FQNEAQ (reference sequence). The V end was cut by 6 bases, the J end by 5 bases, with 14 bases between. The CDR3 spans 15 residues.

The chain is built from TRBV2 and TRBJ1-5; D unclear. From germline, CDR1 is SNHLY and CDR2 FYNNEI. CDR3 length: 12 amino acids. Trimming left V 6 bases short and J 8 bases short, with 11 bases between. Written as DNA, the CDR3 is TGTGCCAGCAGCGACGCGCTCGAGCCCCAGCATTTT. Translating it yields CASSDALEPQHF.

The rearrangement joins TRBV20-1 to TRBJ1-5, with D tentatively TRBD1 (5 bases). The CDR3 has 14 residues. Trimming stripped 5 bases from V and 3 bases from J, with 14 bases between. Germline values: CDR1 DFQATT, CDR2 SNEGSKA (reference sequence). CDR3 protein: CSAPPGGYNQPQHF. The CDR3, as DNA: TGCAGTGCTCCGCCGGGGGGATACAATCAGCCCCAGCATTTT.

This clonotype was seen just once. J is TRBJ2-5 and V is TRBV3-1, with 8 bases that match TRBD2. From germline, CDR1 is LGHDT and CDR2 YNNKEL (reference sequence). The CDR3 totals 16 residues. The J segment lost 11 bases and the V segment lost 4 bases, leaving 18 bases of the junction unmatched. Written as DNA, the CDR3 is TGTGCCAGCAGCCCTGGCCGTCGAGCGGGAGTTTTTGAGCAGTACTTC. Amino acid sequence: CASSPGRRAGVFEQYF.

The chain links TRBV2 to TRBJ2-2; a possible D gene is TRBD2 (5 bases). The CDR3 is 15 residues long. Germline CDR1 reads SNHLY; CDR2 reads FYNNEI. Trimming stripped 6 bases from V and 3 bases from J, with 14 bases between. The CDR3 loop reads CASRRDYSYTGELFF. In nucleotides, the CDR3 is TGTGCCAGCAGACGCGACTATTCCTACACCGGGGAGCTGTTTTTT.

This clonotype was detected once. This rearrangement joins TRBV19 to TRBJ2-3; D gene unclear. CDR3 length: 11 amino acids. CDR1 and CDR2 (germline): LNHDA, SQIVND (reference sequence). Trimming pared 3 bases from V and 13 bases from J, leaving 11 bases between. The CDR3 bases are TGTGCCAGTAGTATCTCCAATCAAGAGTATTTT. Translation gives CASSISNQEYF.

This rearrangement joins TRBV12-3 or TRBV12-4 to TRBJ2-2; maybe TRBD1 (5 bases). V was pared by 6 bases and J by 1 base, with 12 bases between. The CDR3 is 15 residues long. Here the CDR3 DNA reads TGTGCCAGCAGCTTTGCTAGGGGGAACACCGGGGAGCTGTTTTTT. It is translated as CASSFARGNTGELFF.

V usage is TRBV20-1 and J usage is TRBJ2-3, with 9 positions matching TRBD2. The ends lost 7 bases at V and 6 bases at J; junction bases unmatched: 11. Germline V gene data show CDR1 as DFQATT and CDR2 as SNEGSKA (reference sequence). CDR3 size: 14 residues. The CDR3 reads CSELAGARGDTQYF. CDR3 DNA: TGCAGTGAGTTAGCGGGGGCCCGCGGGGATACGCAGTATTTT.

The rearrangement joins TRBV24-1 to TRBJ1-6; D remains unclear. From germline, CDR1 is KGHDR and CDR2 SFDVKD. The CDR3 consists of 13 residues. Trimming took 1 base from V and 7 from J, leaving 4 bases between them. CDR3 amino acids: CATSDFGNSPLHF. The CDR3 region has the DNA TGTGCCACCAGTGATTTCGGAAATTCACCCCTCCACTTT.

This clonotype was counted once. CDR3 sequence (DNA): TGTGCCAGCAGCGAACCCGTGGGGATTAGTCTGACCGCGAACACCGGGGAGCTGTTTTTT. This encodes CASSEPVGISLTANTGELFF. The gene calls are TRBV4-2 and TRBJ2-2, with unresolved D. The germline gives CDR1 LGHNA, CDR2 YNFKEQ. The CDR3 spans 20 residues. V lost 5 bases and J lost 0, with 25 bases in between.